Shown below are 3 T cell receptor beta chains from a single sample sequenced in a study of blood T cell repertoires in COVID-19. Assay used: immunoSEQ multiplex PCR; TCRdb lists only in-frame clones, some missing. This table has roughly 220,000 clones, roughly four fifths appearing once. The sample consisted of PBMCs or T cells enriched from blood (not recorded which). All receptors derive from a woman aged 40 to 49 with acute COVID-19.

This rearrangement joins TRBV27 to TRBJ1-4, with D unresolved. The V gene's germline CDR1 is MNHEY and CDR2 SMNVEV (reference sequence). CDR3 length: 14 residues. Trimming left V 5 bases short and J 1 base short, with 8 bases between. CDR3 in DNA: TGTGCCAGCAGTGAACACCAAACTAATGAAAAACTGTTTTTT. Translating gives CASSEHQTNEKLFF.

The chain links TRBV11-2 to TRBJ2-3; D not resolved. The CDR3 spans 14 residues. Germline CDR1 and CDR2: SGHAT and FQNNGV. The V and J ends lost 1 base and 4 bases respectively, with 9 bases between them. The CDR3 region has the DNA TGTGCCAGCAGCTTAGTTCGAGGAGCAGATACGCAGTATTTT. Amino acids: CASSLVRGADTQYF.

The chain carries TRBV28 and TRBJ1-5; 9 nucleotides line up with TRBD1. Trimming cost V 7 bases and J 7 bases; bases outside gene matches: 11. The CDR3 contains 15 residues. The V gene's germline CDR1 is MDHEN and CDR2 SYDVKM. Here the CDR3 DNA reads TGTGCCAGCAACGACGTACAGGGGGCTGGACAGCCCCAGCATTTT. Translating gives CASNDVQGAGQPQHF.